Listed here are 9 T cell receptor beta chains from one sample, sequenced in a study of cytomegalovirus exposure and HLA in healthy donors. Amplification used 60 Vbeta primers and 13 Jbeta primers. This table comes from immunoSEQ multiplex PCR, and its TCRdb copy is limited to in-frame clones, with some not included. In the table there are about 100,000 clones, around 69% of which are singletons. Sequences were obtained from PBMCs. Receptor source: a woman aged 60-70 years in good health and CMV-seropositive.

V usage is TRBV6-1 and J usage is TRBJ1-5; D not certain. The ends were cut back, 2 bases at V and 3 bases at J, with 14 bases in the middle. CDR1 is MNHNS and CDR2 is SASEGT in the germline V gene. This CDR3 comprises 16 residues. The CDR3: CASSELVGSYNQPQHF. CDR3 bases: TGTGCCAGCAGTGAACTTGTGGGCAGTTACAATCAGCCCCAGCATTTT.

The chain recombines TRBV18 with TRBJ1-3, with 7 bases matching TRBD1. Unmatched junction bases numbered 4, after V lost 1 base and J lost 4 bases. Germline V gene lookup returns CDR1 KGHSH and CDR2 LQKENI. The CDR3 length is 15 residues. CDR3 in DNA: TGTGCCAGCTCACCACGGGACAGCGGGGGAAACACCATATATTTT. Its translation: CASSPRDSGGNTIYF. The whole variable domain, filled in from reference TRBV18 and TRBJ1-3, reads NAGVMQNPRHLVRRRGQEARLRCSPMKGHSHVYWYRQLPEEGLKFMVYLQKENIIDESGMPKERFSAEFPKEGPSILRIQQVVRGDSAAYFCASSPRDSGGNTIYFGEGSWLTVV.

The chain joins TRBV9 to TRBJ1-4; D is possibly TRBD1 (5 bases). The CDR3 extends over 17 amino acids. V was pared by 0 bases and J by 8 bases, with 20 bases between. CDR1 and CDR2 from the germline V gene are SGDLS and YYNGEE. The CDR3 protein is CASSVEPGGAGREKLFF. The CDR3 DNA follows: TGTGCCAGCAGCGTAGAACCTGGCGGGGCAGGGAGGGAAAAACTGTTTTTT.

CDR3 DNA: TGTGCCTGGACCACGGGGGGCTTGGGTGGCTACACCTTC. Translating gives CAWTTGGLGGYTF. V is TRBV30 and J is TRBJ1-2, with D perhaps TRBD1 (6 bases). The V end lost 4 bases, the J end lost 7 bases, and 16 bases lay between the germline ends. CDR3 size: 13 residues. Looked up from germline, CDR1 is GTSNPN and CDR2 is SVGIG (reference sequence). The variable domain in full, completed from reference TRBV30 and TRBJ1-2, reads SQTIHQWPATLVQPVGSPLSLECTVEGTSNPNLYWYRQAAGRGLQLLFYSVGIGQISSEVPQNLSASRPQDRQFILSSKKLLLSDSGFYLCAWTTGGLGGYTFGSGTRLTVV.

This clone is labeled as medium-sized. The chain employs TRBV28 and TRBJ1-1, with D perhaps matching TRBD1 (6 bases). The CDR3 runs 15 residues. Germline V gives CDR1 MDHEN, CDR2 SYDVKM. V was cut by 5 bases and J by 0 bases, with 13 bases left in between. The chain's CDR3 is CASSTHRDMNTEAFF. CDR3 bases: TGTGCCAGCAGTACCCACAGGGATATGAACACTGAAGCTTTCTTT.

Only a few counts were recorded for this clone. The sample has other DNA sequences that encode this CDR3 too. The chain carries TRBV6-6 and TRBJ1-5; D uncertain. V lost 8 bases and J lost 7, with 18 bases in between. Germline V gives CDR1 MNHNY, CDR2 SVGAGI (reference sequence). The CDR3 is 14 amino acids. CDR3 loop: CASSRAGSGQPQHF. The CDR3 DNA reads TGTGCCAGCTCTCGGGCGGGGTCTGGCCAGCCCCAGCATTTT.

This clone occurred a few times. The chain combines TRBV10-1 with TRBJ2-3; D remains ambiguous. Per the germline V gene, CDR1 is WNHNN and CDR2 is SYGVQD (reference sequence). The CDR3 totals 13 residues. Deletions cut 7 bases from V and 2 bases from J, with 10 bases between. Here the CDR3 DNA reads TGCGCCAGCAAGCAGACATCCACAGATACGCAGTATTTT. Its protein is CASKQTSTDTQYF.

By share, this clone counts as medium-sized. The rearrangement links TRBV5-6 to TRBJ2-7, with D tentatively TRBD1 (6 bases). Germline CDR1 reads SGHDT; CDR2 reads YYEEEE. CDR3 length: 14 amino acids. V was pared by 2 bases and J by 2 bases, with 11 bases between. Written as DNA, the CDR3 is TGTGCCAGCAGCTTTGGGACAAATGCCTACGAGCAGTACTTC. Amino acid sequence: CASSFGTNAYEQYF.

CDR3 sequence: CASSLPRGQGARGTEAFF. The CDR3 DNA follows: TGTGCCAGCAGCTTGCCCCGGGGACAGGGGGCGCGAGGCACTGAAGCTTTCTTT. This chain links TRBV11-2 with TRBJ1-1, with 12 bases aligning to TRBD1. The V gene end was trimmed by 3 bases and the J gene end by 4 bases; junction bases not matched to a gene: 12. The CDR3 runs to 18 residues. Per the germline V gene, CDR1 is SGHAT and CDR2 is FQNNGV.